The source of this T cell receptor beta chain is a study of technical replicates of blood from a few donors. Here immunoSEQ multiplex PCR was the method, and the copy in TCRdb shows in-frame clones only, minus some. The sample has approximately 73,000 clones; approximately 93% are singletons. Per germline, CDR1 MDHEN and CDR2 SYDVKM. The CDR3 length is 13 residues. V was pared by 3 bases and J by 0 bases, with 6 bases between. The sample comprised T cells isolated from PBMCs. This chain uses TRBV28 with TRBJ2-7; D possibly corresponds to TRBD2 (6 bases). This clonotype was sampled from a human donor in good health. The CDR3 bases are TGTGCCAGCAGTTTGGGGGGCTCCTACGAGCAGTACTTC. Protein: CASSLGGSYEQYF.